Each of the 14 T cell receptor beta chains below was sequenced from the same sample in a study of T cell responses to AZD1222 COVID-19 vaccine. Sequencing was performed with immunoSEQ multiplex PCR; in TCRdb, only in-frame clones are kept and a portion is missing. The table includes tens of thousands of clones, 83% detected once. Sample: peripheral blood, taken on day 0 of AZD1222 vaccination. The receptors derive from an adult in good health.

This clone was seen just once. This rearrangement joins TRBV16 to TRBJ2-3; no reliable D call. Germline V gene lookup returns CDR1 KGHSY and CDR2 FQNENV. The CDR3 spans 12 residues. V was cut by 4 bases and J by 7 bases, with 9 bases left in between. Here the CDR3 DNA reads TGTGCCAGCAGCCTGTTGGGTAATACGCAGTATTTT. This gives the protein CASSLLGNTQYF.

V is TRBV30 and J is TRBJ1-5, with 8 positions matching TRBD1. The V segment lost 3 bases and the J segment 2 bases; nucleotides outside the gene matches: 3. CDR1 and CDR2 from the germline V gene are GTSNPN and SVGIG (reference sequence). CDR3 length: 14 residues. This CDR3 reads CAWSRQGRNQPQHF. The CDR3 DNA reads TGTGCCTGGAGCCGACAGGGGCGCAATCAGCCCCAGCATTTT.

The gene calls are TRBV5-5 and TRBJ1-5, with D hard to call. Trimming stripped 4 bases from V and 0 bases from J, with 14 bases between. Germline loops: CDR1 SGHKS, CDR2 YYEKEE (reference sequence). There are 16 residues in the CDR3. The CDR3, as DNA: TGTGCCAGCAGCCCCGAGACGGATCGTAGCAATCAGCCCCAGCATTTT. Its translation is CASSPETDRSNQPQHF. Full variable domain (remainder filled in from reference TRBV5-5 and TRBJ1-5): DAGVTQSPTHLIKTRGQQVTLRCSPISGHKSVSWYQQVLGQGPQFIFQYYEKEERGRGNFPDRFSARQFPNYSSELNVNALLLGDSALYLCASSPETDRSNQPQHFGDGTRLSIL.

The CDR3 loop is CASSSTGLRTDTQYF. Here the CDR3 DNA reads TGTGCCAGCAGCTCGACTGGATTACGCACAGATACGCAGTATTTT. The chain links TRBV7-9 to TRBJ2-3; D gene uncertain. Germline CDR1 reads SEHNR; CDR2 reads FQNEAQ (reference sequence). V lost 4 bases and J 1 base, leaving 12 bases between the germline ends. CDR3 length equals 15 residues.

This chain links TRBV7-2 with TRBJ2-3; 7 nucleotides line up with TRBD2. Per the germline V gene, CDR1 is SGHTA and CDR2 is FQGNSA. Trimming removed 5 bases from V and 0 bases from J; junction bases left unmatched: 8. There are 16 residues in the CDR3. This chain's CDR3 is CASSPSASGSTDTQYF. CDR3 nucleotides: TGTGCCAGCAGCCCCTCGGCTAGCGGAAGCACAGATACGCAGTATTTT.

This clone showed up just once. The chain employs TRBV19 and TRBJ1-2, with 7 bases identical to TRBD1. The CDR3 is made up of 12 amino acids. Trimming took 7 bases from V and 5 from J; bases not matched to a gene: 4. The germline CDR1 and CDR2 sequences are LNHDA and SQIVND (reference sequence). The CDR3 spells CASTAGGYGYTF. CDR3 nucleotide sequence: TGTGCCAGTACGGCAGGGGGTTATGGCTACACCTTC.

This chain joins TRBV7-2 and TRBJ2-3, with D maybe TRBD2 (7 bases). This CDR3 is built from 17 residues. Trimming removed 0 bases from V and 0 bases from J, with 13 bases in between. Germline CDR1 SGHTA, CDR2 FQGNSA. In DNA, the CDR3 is TGTGCCAGCAGCTTAGCGGGGGGGCCAATAAGCACAGATACGCAGTATTTT. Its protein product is CASSLAGGPISTDTQYF.

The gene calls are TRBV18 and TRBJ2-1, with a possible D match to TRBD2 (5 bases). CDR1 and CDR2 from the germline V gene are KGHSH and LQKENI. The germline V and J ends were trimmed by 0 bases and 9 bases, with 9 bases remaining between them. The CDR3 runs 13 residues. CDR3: CASSPPAGSEQFF. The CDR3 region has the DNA TGTGCCAGCTCACCACCGGCGGGTAGTGAGCAGTTCTTC.

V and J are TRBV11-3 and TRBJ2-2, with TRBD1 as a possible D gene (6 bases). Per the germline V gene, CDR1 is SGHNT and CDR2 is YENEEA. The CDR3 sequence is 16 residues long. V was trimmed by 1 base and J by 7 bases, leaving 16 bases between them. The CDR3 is CASSLAAPGVHGELFF. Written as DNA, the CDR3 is TGTGCCAGCAGCTTAGCCGCACCAGGGGTACACGGGGAGCTGTTTTTT.

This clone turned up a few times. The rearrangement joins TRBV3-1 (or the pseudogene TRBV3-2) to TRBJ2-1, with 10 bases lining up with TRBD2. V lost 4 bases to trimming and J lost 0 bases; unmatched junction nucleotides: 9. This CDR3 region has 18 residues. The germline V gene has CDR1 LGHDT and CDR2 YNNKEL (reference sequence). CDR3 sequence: CASSRLAGASRSYNEQFF. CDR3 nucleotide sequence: TGTGCCAGCAGCCGTCTAGCGGGAGCTTCCCGCTCCTACAATGAGCAGTTCTTC.

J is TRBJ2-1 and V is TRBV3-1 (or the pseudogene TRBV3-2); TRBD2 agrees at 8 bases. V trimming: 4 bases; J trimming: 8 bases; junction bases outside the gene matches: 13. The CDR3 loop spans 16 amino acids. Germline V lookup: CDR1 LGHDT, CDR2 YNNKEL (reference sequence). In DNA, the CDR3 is TGTGCCAGCAGCCGCCGTGGCAAGCGGGAGCGGGATGAGCAGTTCTTC. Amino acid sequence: CASSRRGKRERDEQFF.

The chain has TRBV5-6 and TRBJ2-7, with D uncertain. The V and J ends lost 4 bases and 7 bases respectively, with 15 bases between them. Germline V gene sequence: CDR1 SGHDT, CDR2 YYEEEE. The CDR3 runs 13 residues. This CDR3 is CASSLSQLGEQYF. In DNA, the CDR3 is TGTGCCAGCAGCCTGAGTCAATTGGGGGAGCAGTACTTC.

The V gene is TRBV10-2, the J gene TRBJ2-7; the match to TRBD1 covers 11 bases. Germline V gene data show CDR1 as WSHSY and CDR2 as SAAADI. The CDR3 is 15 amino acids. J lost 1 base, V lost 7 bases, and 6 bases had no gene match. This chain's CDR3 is CASIAGTGGSYEQYF. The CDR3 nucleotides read TGCGCCAGCATTGCCGGGACAGGGGGATCCTACGAGCAGTACTTC.

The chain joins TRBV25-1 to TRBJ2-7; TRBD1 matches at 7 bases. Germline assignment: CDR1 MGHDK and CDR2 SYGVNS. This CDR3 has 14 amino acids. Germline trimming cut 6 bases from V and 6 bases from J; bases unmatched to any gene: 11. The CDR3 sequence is CASRVDRPDGEQYF. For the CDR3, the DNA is TGTGCCAGCAGGGTGGACAGGCCAGACGGCGAGCAGTACTTC.